Each of the 27 T cell receptor beta chains below was sequenced from the same sample in a study of chemoradiotherapy in HPV16-positive cancers. Method: immunoSEQ multiplex PCR; TCRdb's copy keeps in-frame clones and lacks some. The data show about 66,000 clones, with around nine tenths seen just once and 3.5% to 4.5% held by the top ten. The input for sequencing was blood, taken from a patient who underwent chemoradiotherapy. These receptors all come from a human donor with HPV-associated anogenital cancer.

The chain has TRBV15 and TRBJ2-2; 11 positions agree with TRBD2. Germline CDR1 reads LNHNV; CDR2 reads YYDKDF (reference sequence). There are 17 residues in the CDR3. The V and J ends lost 0 bases and 5 bases, in that order; junction bases with no gene match: 5. CDR3 nucleotide sequence: TGTGCCACCAGCAGAGAGATAGCGGGGGGGCTTACCGGGGAGCTGTTTTTT. The encoded protein is CATSREIAGGLTGELFF.

This clone has only one observation. The gene calls are TRBV6-1 and TRBJ1-1, with 7 bases fitting TRBD1. Germline CDR1 is MNHNS and CDR2 is SASEGT. The ends lost 2 bases at V and 0 bases at J; junction bases unmatched: 9. The CDR3 runs to 17 residues. DNA for the CDR3: TGTGCCAGCAGTGAAAGGACAGGTTGGGCAGTGAACACTGAAGCTTTCTTT. Translated, it gives CASSERTGWAVNTEAFF.

The rearrangement links TRBV5-8 to TRBJ1-3; 7 bases fit TRBD1. Germline assignment: CDR1 SGHTS and CDR2 YDEGEE. This CDR3 comprises 15 residues. Trimming at V came to 7 bases and at J to 0 bases, leaving 7 bases not matched to a gene. The CDR3 DNA reads TGTGCCAGCCGTACCAGGGGGAACTCTGGAAACACCATATATTTT. Protein product: CASRTRGNSGNTIYF.

This clone was observed a few times. The chain employs TRBV19 and TRBJ2-1; D possibly corresponds to TRBD1 (8 bases). The CDR3 length is 16 residues. Germline-derived CDR1 and CDR2 are LNHDA and SQIVND (reference sequence). The V end was cut by 0 bases, the J end by 6 bases, with 15 bases between. CDR3 sequence: CASSIDQGAGANEQFF. The CDR3 nucleotides are TGTGCCAGTAGTATAGATCAGGGGGCGGGGGCCAATGAGCAGTTCTTC.

The genes are TRBV5-6 and TRBJ2-7; TRBD2 aligns across 9 bases. The V segment lost 4 bases and the J segment 2 bases; nucleotides outside the gene matches: 4. Germline CDR1 SGHDT, CDR2 YYEEEE. The CDR3 length is 14 residues. CDR3 in amino acids: CASSVSGSTYEQYF. The CDR3 DNA is TGTGCCAGCAGCGTTAGCGGGAGCACCTACGAGCAGTACTTC.

This sequence joins TRBV5-1 and TRBJ1-5; 11 bases fit TRBD1. CDR1 and CDR2 (germline): SGHRS, YFSETQ. This CDR3 region has 19 residues. V was pared by 2 bases and J by 3 bases, with 13 bases of the junction left unmatched. The CDR3, as DNA: TGCGCCAGCAGCTTTAACCCCATTGGACAGGGGGCTATCAATCAGCCCCAGCATTTT. Its protein product is CASSFNPIGQGAINQPQHF.

CDR3 in DNA: TGTGCCAGCAGCGTAGAGGTAGGGGTCACTGAAGCTTTCTTT. As protein: CASSVEVGVTEAFF. The chain carries TRBV9 and TRBJ1-1, with D maybe TRBD1 (5 bases). Trimming stripped 0 bases from V and 4 bases from J, with 10 bases between. The germline V gene encodes CDR1 SGDLS and CDR2 YYNGEE. This CDR3 has 14 amino acids.

This rearrangement joins TRBV10-1 to TRBJ2-1, with 7 bases matching TRBD2. The germline gives CDR1 WNHNN, CDR2 SYGVQD (reference sequence). V trimming: 4 bases; J trimming: 8 bases; junction bases outside the gene matches: 11. The CDR3 length is 15 residues. CDR3 residues: CASSVGTTQRDEQFF. The CDR3 region has the DNA TGCGCCAGCAGTGTAGGGACTACTCAGAGGGATGAGCAGTTCTTC.

The V call is TRBV5-1, the J call TRBJ2-3, with TRBD1 identical over 11 bases. CDR3 size: 16 residues. V gave up 5 bases and J gave up 0 bases; unmatched junction bases: 5. Germline values: CDR1 SGHRS, CDR2 YFSETQ. The CDR3 bases are TGCGCCAGCAGGGACAGGGGGCGGCCTAGCACAGATACGCAGTATTTT. It translates to CASRDRGRPSTDTQYF.

The chain joins TRBV6-5 to TRBJ1-1; D ambiguous. This CDR3 has 13 residues. Germline V gene sequence: CDR1 MNHEY, CDR2 SVGAGI. The ends were cut back, 4 bases at V and 1 base at J, with 7 bases in the middle. The CDR3, as DNA: TGTGCCAGCAGTTTGGGCCAGAACACTGAAGCTTTCTTT. This encodes CASSLGQNTEAFF.

This clone was detected once. The chain carries TRBV7-3 and TRBJ1-1, with a tentative D call TRBD1 (5 bases). V was pared by 4 bases and J by 3 bases, with 15 bases between. The length of the CDR3 is 15 residues. The germline V gene encodes CDR1 SGHTA and CDR2 FQGTGA. The CDR3 region has the DNA TGTGCCAGCAGCTCGAGTGGGGGTCCTTACACTGAAGCTTTCTTT. It codes for CASSSSGGPYTEAFF.

This clone was observed a handful of times. The rearrangement joins TRBV5-4 to TRBJ2-3; 11 nucleotides align to TRBD2. Germline-derived CDR1 and CDR2 are SGHNT and YYREEE (reference sequence). Losses at the gene ends were 3 bases for V and 3 bases for J; bases not matched to a gene: 6. CDR3 length: 16 amino acids. CDR3: CASSYTSGSMTDTQYF. The CDR3 region has the DNA TGTGCCAGCAGCTACACTAGCGGGAGTATGACAGATACGCAGTATTTT.

V gene TRBV30 combines with J gene TRBJ2-2; tentatively, D is TRBD1 (5 bases). Germline CDR1 and CDR2: GTSNPN and SVGIG (reference sequence). The CDR3 extends over 14 amino acids. Deletions cut 4 bases from V and 0 bases from J, with 9 bases between. The CDR3, as DNA: TGTGCCTGGATTCAAGGGGCGAACACCGGGGAGCTGTTTTTT. The encoded protein is CAWIQGANTGELFF.

This chain joins TRBV10-2 and TRBJ2-5; D remains ambiguous. Deletions cut 7 bases from V and 6 bases from J, with 6 bases between. CDR1 WSHSY and CDR2 SAAADI come from the germline V gene. The CDR3 length is 10 residues. The CDR3 here is CASIVKTQYF. In nucleotides, the CDR3 is TGCGCCAGCATTGTGAAGACCCAGTACTTC.

This chain joins TRBV5-1 and TRBJ2-7; TRBD2 might be the D (6 bases). The CDR3 has 16 residues. In germline, CDR1 is SGHRS, CDR2 YFSETQ. Trimming left V 0 bases short and J 0 bases short, with 13 bases between. The chain's CDR3 is CASSLGGDPRSYEQYF. As DNA, the CDR3 is TGCGCCAGCAGCTTGGGGGGGGATCCCCGCTCCTACGAGCAGTACTTC.

The V gene is TRBV6-4, the J gene TRBJ2-2; 9 bases line up with TRBD2. CDR1 and CDR2 (germline): MRHNA, SNTAGT. Trimming removed 5 bases from V and 7 bases from J; junction bases left unmatched: 11. This CDR3 is built from 16 residues. Here the CDR3 DNA reads TGTGCCAGCAGTCCCATCGGCGGGGGGGCCGGCGGGGAGCTGTTTTTT. Amino acids: CASSPIGGGAGGELFF.

The chain links TRBV9 to TRBJ2-3; 9 bases line up with TRBD2. The CDR3 sequence is 15 residues long. J gave up 3 bases and V 0 bases, and 2 bases lay outside the gene matches. Germline V gene sequence: CDR1 SGDLS, CDR2 YYNGEE. CDR3 nucleotide sequence: TGTGCCAGCAGCGTAGTGACTAGCGGAACAGATACGCAGTATTTT. It yields the protein CASSVVTSGTDTQYF.

V is TRBV19 and J is TRBJ1-2; TRBD1 matches 7 bases. The J segment lost 8 bases and the V segment lost 6 bases, leaving 15 bases of the junction unmatched. The germline V gene has CDR1 LNHDA and CDR2 SQIVND (reference sequence). CDR3 length: 15 amino acids. The CDR3 loop is CASSSLTGREKGYTF. In DNA form, the CDR3 reads TGTGCCAGTAGCTCGCTGACAGGGCGTGAGAAAGGCTACACCTTC.

The rearrangement uses TRBV19 and TRBJ2-1; D call uncertain. Looked up from germline, CDR1 is LNHDA and CDR2 is SQIVND (reference sequence). Trimming stripped 5 bases from V and 0 bases from J, with 11 bases between. The CDR3 is 15 residues long. CDR3 DNA sequence: TGTGCCAGTAGTTTGGCAACCCGCTCCTACAATGAGCAGTTCTTC. Protein sequence: CASSLATRSYNEQFF.

J is TRBJ1-1 and V is TRBV6-6; tentative D call: TRBD1 (6 bases). In germline, CDR1 is MNHNY, CDR2 SVGAGI (reference sequence). Trimming shortened V by 0 bases and J by 8 bases, and 16 bases separated the two germline ends. CDR3 length: 15 residues. The CDR3 loop reads CASSYSYRDTREAFF. CDR3 in DNA: TGTGCCAGCAGTTACTCTTACAGGGACACCAGGGAAGCTTTCTTT.

The gene calls are TRBV28 and TRBJ2-3; D remains unclear. The CDR3 loop spans 14 amino acids. V dropped 5 bases and J dropped 0 bases, with 9 bases sitting between them. Looked up from germline, CDR1 is MDHEN and CDR2 is SYDVKM. The CDR3 sequence: CASSTRYSTDTQYF. CDR3 bases: TGTGCCAGCAGTACACGGTATAGCACAGATACGCAGTATTTT.

The chain links TRBV11-2 to TRBJ2-2; 10 nucleotides match TRBD1. Germline CDR1 is SGHAT and CDR2 is FQNNGV. Trimming cost V 3 bases and J 6 bases; bases outside gene matches: 7. This CDR3 is built from 16 residues. The CDR3 here is CASSFPGTGAAGELFF. In nucleotides, the CDR3 is TGTGCCAGCAGCTTCCCCGGGACAGGGGCGGCCGGGGAGCTGTTTTTT.

This chain connects TRBV6-5 to TRBJ2-1, with a weak D call TRBD1 (6 bases). The CDR3 consists of 15 residues. Germline V CDR1 and CDR2: MNHEY, SVGAGI. Trimming stripped 6 bases from V and 9 bases from J, with 21 bases between. The CDR3 sequence: CASRKTGNGLGEQFF. The CDR3 nucleotides read TGTGCCAGCAGGAAAACAGGGAATGGGTTGGGTGAGCAGTTCTTC.

V usage is TRBV27 and J usage is TRBJ1-2; no clear D gene. In germline, CDR1 is MNHEY, CDR2 SMNVEV (reference sequence). The CDR3 spans 13 residues. V was pared by 4 bases and J by 5 bases, with 11 bases between. The CDR3 loop is CASSWTIEYGYTF. The CDR3 DNA is TGTGCCAGCAGTTGGACGATTGAGTATGGCTACACCTTC.

The chain joins TRBV5-6 to TRBJ1-5; D call uncertain. The CDR3 has 13 amino acids. Trimming left V 2 bases short and J 0 bases short, with 3 bases between. Per germline, CDR1 SGHDT and CDR2 YYEEEE. CDR3 in amino acids: CASSFFSNQPQHF. The CDR3 DNA is TGTGCCAGCAGCTTCTTTAGCAATCAGCCCCAGCATTTT.

The chain has TRBV18 and TRBJ2-4; 7 bases align to TRBD2. Germline CDR1 KGHSH, CDR2 LQKENI. Trimming took 0 bases from V and 9 from J; bases not matched to a gene: 8. This CDR3 has 15 residues. The CDR3 DNA reads TGTGCCAGCTCACCACCGAGGACGACGGGGGGCATTCAGTACTTC. Residues: CASSPPRTTGGIQYF.

J is TRBJ2-1 and V is TRBV29-1; the D call may be TRBD1 or TRBD2 (6 bases each). Germline V CDR1 and CDR2: SQVTM, ANQGSEA. Trimming removed 4 bases from V and 5 bases from J, with 27 bases in between. The CDR3 has 18 residues. Written as DNA, the CDR3 is TGCAGCGTTGTTGCTAGCGATCCAAGACGGGACATCGACAATGAGCAGTTCTTC. Translated, it gives CSVVASDPRRDIDNEQFF.